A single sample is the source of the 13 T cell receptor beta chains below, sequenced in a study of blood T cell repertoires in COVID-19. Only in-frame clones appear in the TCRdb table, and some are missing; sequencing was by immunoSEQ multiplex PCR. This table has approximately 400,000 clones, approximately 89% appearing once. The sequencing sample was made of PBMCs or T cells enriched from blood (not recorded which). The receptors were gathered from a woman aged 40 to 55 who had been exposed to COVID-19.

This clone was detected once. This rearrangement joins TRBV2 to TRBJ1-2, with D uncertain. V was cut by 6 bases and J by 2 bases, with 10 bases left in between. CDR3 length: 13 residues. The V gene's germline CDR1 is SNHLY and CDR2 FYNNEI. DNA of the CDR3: TGTGCCAGCAGCCCCAGTTCAAACTATGGCTACACCTTC. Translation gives CASSPSSNYGYTF.

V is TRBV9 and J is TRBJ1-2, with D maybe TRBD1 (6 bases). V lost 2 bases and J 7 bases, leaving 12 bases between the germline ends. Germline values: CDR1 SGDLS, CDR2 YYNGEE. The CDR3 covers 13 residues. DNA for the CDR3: TGTGCCAGCAGCGTGGGCCAGGGGTCTGGCTACACCTTC. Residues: CASSVGQGSGYTF. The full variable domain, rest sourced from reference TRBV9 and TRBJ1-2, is DSGVTQTPKHLITATGQRVTLRCSPRSGDLSVYWYQQSLDQGLQFLIQYYNGEERAKGNILERFSAQQFPDLHSELNLSSLELGDSALYFCASSVGQGSGYTFGSGTRLTVV.

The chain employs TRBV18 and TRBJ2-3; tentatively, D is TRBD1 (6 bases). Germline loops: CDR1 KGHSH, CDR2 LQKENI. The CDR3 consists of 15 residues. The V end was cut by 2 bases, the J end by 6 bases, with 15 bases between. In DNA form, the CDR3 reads TGTGCCAGCTCACCAAACAGGGCCCCAGCGGATACGCAGTATTTT. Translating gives CASSPNRAPADTQYF.

CDR3 residues: CASSSRWTGELFF. The CDR3 bases are TGTGCCAGCAGTTCGAGATGGACCGGGGAGCTGTTTTTT. V and J are TRBV12-3 or TRBV12-4 and TRBJ2-2, with D hard to call. CDR3 length equals 13 residues. Trimming stripped 4 bases from V and 5 bases from J, with 8 bases between.

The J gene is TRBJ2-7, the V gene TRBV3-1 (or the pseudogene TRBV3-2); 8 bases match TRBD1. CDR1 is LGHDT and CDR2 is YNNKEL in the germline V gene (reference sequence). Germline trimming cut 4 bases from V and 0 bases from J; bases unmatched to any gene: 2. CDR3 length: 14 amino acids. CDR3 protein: CASSRGQDSYEQYF. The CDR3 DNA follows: TGTGCCAGCAGCCGGGGACAGGACTCCTACGAGCAGTACTTC.

The CDR3 bases are TGTGCCAGCAGCGCCGTGACACTGAGCACAGATACGCAGTATTTT. Translation gives CASSAVTLSTDTQYF. This chain uses TRBV9 with TRBJ2-3; no definite D call. The CDR3 consists of 15 residues. CDR1 is SGDLS and CDR2 is YYNGEE in the germline V gene. Trimming shortened V by 3 bases and J by 0 bases, and 11 bases separated the two germline ends.

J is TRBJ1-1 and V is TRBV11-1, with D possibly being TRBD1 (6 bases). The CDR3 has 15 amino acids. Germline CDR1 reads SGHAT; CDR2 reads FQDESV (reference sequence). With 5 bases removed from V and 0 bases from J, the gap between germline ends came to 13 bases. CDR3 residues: CASSPDRRLNTEAFF. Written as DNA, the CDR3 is TGTGCCAGCAGCCCAGACAGGAGATTGAACACTGAAGCTTTCTTT.

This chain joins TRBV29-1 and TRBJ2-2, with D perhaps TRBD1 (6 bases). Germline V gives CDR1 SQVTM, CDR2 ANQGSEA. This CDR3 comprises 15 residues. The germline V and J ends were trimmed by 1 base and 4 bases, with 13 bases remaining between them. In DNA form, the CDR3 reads TGCAGCGTTGAAGGGCAGGGGCGGTCCACCGGGGAGCTGTTTTTT. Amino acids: CSVEGQGRSTGELFF.

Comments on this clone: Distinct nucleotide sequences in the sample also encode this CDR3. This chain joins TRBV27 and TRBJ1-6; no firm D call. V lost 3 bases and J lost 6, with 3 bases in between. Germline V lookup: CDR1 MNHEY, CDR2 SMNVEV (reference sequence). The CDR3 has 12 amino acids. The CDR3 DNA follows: TGTGCCAGCAGTTTCCTTAATTCACCCCTCCACTTT. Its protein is CASSFLNSPLHF.

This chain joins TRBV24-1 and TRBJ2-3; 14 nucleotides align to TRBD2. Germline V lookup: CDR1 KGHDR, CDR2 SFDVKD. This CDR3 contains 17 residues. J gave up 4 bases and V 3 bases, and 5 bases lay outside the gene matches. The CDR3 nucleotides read TGTGCCACCAGTGATATGGGACTAGCGGGAGAGTCAGATACGCAGTATTTT. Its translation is CATSDMGLAGESDTQYF.

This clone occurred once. The CDR3 region has the DNA TGTGCCAGCAGCCAGGGGGCCACAGATACGCAGTATTTT. Amino acid sequence: CASSQGATDTQYF. The V and J genes are TRBV11-3 and TRBJ2-3; the match to TRBD1 covers 8 bases. The CDR3 contains 13 residues. V dropped 5 bases and J dropped 2; count of bases not matched to a gene: 0. The germline CDR1 and CDR2 sequences are SGHNT and YENEEA. Full variable domain (rest looked up from reference TRBV11-3 and TRBJ2-3): EAGVVQSPRYKIIEKKQPVAFWCNPISGHNTLYWYLQNLGQGPELLIRYENEEAVDDSQLPKDRFSAERLKGVDSTLKIQPAELGDSAVYLCASSQGATDTQYFGPGTRLTVL.

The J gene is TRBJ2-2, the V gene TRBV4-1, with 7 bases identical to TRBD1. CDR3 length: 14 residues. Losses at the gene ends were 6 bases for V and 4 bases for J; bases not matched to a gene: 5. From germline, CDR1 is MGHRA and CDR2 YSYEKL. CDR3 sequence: CASRPGTATGELFF. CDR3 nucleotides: TGCGCCAGCAGACCCGGGACAGCCACCGGGGAGCTGTTTTTT.

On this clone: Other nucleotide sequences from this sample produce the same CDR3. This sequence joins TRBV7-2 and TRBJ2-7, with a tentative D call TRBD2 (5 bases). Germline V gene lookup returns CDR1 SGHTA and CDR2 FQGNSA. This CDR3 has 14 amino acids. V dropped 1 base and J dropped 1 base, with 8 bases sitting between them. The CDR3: CASSLVRGSYEQYF. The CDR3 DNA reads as TGTGCCAGCAGCTTAGTTCGGGGTTCCTACGAGCAGTACTTC.